The clone carrying this TCR beta chain was seen more than once but under ten times. Its antigen is still unknown. The CDR3 consists of 15 residues. Germline CDR1 SGHAT, CDR2 FQNNGV. Trimming pared 3 bases from V and 0 bases from J, leaving 10 bases between. The data stem from a study of T cell repertoires in cytomegalovirus infection. Study-wide findings and caveats: The cumulative frequency of public TCR beta families identified carriers of CMV plus the relevant HLA.

TCRdb processed the reads anew with MiXCR; each CDR3 protein has one entry. The profile shows around 800,000 distinct CDR3 sequences, around a third of them singletons. The specimen was cultured CD8+ T cells from PBMCs, collected from culture after CMV antigen stimulation. The receptor was derived from a human donor in good health (CMV status not recorded). Some clones in this sample may be carry-over from other donors' samples. The chain combines TRBV11-2 with TRBJ2-3, with D uncertain. DNA for the CDR3: TGTGCCAGCAGCTTTTCCCCCTTTAGCACAGATACGCAGTATTTT. Its protein is CASSFSPFSTDTQYF.